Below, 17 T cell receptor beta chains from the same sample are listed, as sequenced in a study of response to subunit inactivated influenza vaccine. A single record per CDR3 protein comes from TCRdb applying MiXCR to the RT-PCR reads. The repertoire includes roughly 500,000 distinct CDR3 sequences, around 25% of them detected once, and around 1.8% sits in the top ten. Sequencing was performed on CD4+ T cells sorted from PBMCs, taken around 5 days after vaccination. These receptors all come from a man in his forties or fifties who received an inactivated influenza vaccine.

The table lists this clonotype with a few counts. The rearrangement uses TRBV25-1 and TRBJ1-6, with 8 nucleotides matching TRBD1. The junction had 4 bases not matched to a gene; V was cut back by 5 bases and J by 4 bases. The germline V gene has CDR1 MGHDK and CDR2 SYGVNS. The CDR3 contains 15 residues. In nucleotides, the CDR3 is TGTGCCAGCAGTCCCGGACAGGGTTATAATTCACCCCTCCACTTT. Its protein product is CASSPGQGYNSPLHF.

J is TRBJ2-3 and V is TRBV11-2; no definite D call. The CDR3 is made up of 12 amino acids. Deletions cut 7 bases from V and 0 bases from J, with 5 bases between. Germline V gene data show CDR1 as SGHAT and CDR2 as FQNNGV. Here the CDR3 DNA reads TGTGCCAGCATGCTAAGCACAGATACGCAGTATTTT. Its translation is CASMLSTDTQYF.

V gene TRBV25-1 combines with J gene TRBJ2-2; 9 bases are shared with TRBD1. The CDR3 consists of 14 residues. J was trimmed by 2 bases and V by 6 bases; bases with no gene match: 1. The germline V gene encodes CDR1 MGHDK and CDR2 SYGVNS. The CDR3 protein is CASRDRGNTGELFF. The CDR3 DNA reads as TGTGCCAGCAGGGACAGGGGAAACACCGGGGAGCTGTTTTTT.

The CDR3 sequence: CAWSRLDPNEQFF. DNA for the CDR3: TGTGCCTGGAGTCGTTTAGACCCCAATGAGCAGTTCTTC. The V gene is TRBV30, the J gene TRBJ2-1; no clear D. Deletions cut 2 bases from V and 6 bases from J, with 11 bases between. This CDR3 spans 13 amino acids. CDR1 and CDR2 (germline): GTSNPN, SVGIG (reference sequence).

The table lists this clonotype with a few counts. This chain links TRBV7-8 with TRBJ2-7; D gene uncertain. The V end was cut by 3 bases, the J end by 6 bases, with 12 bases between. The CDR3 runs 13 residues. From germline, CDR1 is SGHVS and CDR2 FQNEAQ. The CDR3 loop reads CASSFSLTGEQYF. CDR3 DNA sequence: TGTGCCAGCAGCTTTTCCTTAACGGGCGAGCAGTACTTC.

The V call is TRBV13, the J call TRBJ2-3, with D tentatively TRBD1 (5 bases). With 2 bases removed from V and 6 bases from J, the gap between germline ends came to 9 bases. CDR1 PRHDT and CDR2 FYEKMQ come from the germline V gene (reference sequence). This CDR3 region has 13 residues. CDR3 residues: CASSLWGSDTQYF. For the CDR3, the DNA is TGTGCCAGCAGCTTATGGGGCTCCGATACGCAGTATTTT. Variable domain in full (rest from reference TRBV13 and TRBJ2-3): AAGVIQSPRHLIKEKRETATLKCYPIPRHDTVYWYQQGPGQDPQFLISFYEKMQSDKGSIPDRFSAQQFSDYHSELNMSSLELGDSALYFCASSLWGSDTQYFGPGTRLTVL.

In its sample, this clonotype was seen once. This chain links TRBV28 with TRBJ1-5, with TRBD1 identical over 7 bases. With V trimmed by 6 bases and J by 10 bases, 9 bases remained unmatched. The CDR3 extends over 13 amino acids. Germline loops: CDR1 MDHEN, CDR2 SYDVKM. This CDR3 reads CASRRQGPSPQHF. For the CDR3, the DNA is TGTGCCAGCAGAAGACAGGGCCCAAGTCCCCAGCATTTT.

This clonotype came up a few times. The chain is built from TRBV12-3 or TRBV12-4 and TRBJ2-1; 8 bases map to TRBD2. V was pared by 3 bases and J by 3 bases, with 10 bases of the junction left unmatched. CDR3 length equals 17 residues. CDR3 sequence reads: CASSFLRRGGHYNEQFF. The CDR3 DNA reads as TGTGCCAGCAGTTTCCTGCGCCGGGGGGGCCACTACAATGAGCAGTTCTTC.

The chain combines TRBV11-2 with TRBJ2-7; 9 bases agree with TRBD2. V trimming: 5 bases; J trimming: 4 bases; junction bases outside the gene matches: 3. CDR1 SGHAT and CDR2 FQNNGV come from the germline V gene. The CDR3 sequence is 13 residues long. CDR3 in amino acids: CASSPSGAYEQYF. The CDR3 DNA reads TGTGCCAGCAGCCCTAGCGGGGCTTACGAGCAGTACTTC.

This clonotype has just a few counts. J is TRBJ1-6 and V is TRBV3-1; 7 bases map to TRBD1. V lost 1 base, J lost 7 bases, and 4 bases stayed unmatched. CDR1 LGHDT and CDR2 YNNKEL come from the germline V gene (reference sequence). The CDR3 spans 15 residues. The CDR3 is CASSQGQGDNSPLHF. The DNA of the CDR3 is TGTGCCAGCAGCCAAGGACAGGGAGACAATTCACCCCTCCACTTT.

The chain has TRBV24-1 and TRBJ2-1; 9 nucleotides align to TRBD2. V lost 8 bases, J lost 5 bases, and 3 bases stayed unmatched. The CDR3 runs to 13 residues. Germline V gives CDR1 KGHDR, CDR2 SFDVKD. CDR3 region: CATKAGGDNEQFF. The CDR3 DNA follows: TGTGCCACCAAGGCGGGGGGGGACAATGAGCAGTTCTTC.

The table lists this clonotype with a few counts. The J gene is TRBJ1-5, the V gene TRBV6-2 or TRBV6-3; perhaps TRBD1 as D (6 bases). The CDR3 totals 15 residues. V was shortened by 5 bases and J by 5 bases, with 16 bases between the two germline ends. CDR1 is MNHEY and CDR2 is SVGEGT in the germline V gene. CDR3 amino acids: CASSGTRTDYQPQHF. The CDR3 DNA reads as TGTGCCAGCAGTGGAACAAGGACAGACTATCAGCCCCAGCATTTT.

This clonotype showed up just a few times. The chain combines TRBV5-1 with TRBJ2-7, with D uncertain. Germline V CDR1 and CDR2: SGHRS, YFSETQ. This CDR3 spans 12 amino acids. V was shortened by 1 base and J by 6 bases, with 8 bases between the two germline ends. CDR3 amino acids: CASSLSYSEQYF. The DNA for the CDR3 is TGCGCCAGCAGCTTGTCTTATTCCGAGCAGTACTTC.

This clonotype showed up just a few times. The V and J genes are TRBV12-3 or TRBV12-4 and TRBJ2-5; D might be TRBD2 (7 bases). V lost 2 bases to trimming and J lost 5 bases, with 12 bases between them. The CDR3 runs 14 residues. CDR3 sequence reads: CASSLSGGHETQYF. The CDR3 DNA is TGTGCCAGCAGTTTATCGGGGGGCCACGAGACCCAGTACTTC.

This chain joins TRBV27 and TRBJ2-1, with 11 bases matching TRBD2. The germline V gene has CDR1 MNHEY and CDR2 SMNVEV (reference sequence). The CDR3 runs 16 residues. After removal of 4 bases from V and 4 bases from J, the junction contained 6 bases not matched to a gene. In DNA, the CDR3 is TGTGCCAGCAGTTCCCTCCTAGCGGGGGGTTACAATGAGCAGTTCTTC. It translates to CASSSLLAGGYNEQFF.

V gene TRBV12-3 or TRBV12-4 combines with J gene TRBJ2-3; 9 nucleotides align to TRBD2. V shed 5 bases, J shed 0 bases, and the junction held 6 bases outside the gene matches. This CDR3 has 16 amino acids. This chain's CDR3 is CASSQSTSGSTDTQYF. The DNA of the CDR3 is TGTGCCAGCAGTCAATCGACTAGCGGTAGCACAGATACGCAGTATTTT.

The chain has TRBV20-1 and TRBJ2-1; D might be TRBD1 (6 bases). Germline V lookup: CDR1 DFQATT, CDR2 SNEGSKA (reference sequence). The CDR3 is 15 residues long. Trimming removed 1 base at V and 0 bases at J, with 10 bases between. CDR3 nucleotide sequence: TGCAGTGCTAGAGGGGACACCCGCTCCTACAATGAGCAGTTCTTC. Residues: CSARGDTRSYNEQFF.